These T cell receptor beta chains were read from a single sample in a study of blood T cells in healthy people across ages. TCRdb analysed the 5' RACE reads with MiXCR anew, one entry per CDR3 protein. Of around 1.7 million distinct CDR3 sequences listed, over 25% are singletons. Sequenced input: blood. These receptors all stem from a woman in her 30s in good health. CDR3s leave out the opening cysteine and the closing phenylalanine or tryptophan. Each record gives: CDR3 length, V gene, CDR3 protein.

>16|TRBV4-3
ASSQVAGASSGANVLT
>13|TRBV12-3/TRBV12-4
ASSFRRQGNTEAF
>11|TRBV7-9
ASSATRVETQY
>8|TRBV27
ASSYRRGY
>10|TRBV28
ASSSGEDEQY
>12|TRBV6-1
ASQREWNTGELF
>12|TRBV7-2
ASSSLTEDQPQH
>10|TRBV10-3
AISSNTGELF
>10|TRBV28
ASSTLLEELF
>16|TRBV9
ASSPNFFSGSSYNEQF
>14|TRBV14
ASSDRTGVVRQTQY
>12|TRBV6-1
ASSLNRGIYGYT
>11|TRBV18
ASSPGSRETQY
>11|TRBV5-6
VSSLVTNTEAF
>9|TRBV28
ASRFGSEQY
>14|TRBV5-1
ASTKGGESGSYGYT
>14|TRBV7-2
ASSLRAGVAGNTIY
>7|TRBV20-1
SVSLGYT
>14|TRBV7-9
ASSLGLSGIVNEQF
>16|TRBV10-3
AIRGTAGYGTGGHEQY
>14|TRBV7-9
ASSPRLAGMQDIQY
>13|TRBV24-1
ATQKGPDSYNEQF